This TCR beta chain was sequenced in a study of cytomegalovirus exposure and HLA in healthy donors. Study-level points and caveats: A later analysis found TCR association rates differed by HLA locus, highest for DRB1 and lowest for HLA-C. The authors reported that TCR beta sequences could predict HLA-A and HLA-B alleles. These predictions were accurate for most subjects in the first cohort. Later analysis associated a missense DCLRE1C variant with TCR beta V- and J-gene trimming.

As to this clone: Its antigen is unknown.

Germline loops: CDR1 MNHEY, CDR2 SVGAGI. With 6 bases removed from V and 6 bases from J, the gap between germline ends came to 15 bases. The CDR3 is made up of 14 amino acids. PCR primers comprised 60 Vbeta and 13 Jbeta primers. Method: immunoSEQ multiplex PCR; TCRdb's copy keeps in-frame clones and lacks some. The sample yields 150,000 to 200,000 clones, over 70% seen once. V is TRBV6-5 and J is TRBJ1-5; D not resolved. The origin of this receptor is a woman aged 40-49 years in good health and CMV-seropositive. The sample was PBMCs. CDR3 coding DNA: TGTGCCAGCAGCGGTGGAGGGTACAGTCAGCCCCAGCATTTT. Translated: CASSGGGYSQPQHF.